The rows below give T cell receptor beta chains drawn from one sample of a study of blood T cell repertoires in COVID-19. Some clones are missing from TCRdb's copy, which holds only in-frame ones; the method was immunoSEQ multiplex PCR. The data hold some 400,000 clones, with approximately 90% observed a single time. The sample taken for sequencing was PBMCs or T cells enriched from blood (not recorded which). All receptors derive from a man under 40 who had recovered from COVID-19. Each CDR3 is given without its conserved first and last residue. Each record gives: CDR3 protein, J gene, V gene, clone size. Expanded clones are given a class, and other clones once, few, many or no size at all.

CDR3: ASTLNYGYT
J: TRBJ1-2
V: TRBV19
size: -

CDR3: ASSLLASNEQF
J: TRBJ2-1
V: TRBV5-1
size: -

CDR3: ASSTTGSETQY
J: TRBJ2-5
V: TRBV19
size: -

CDR3: ASSQGGRAHEQY
J: TRBJ2-7
V: TRBV3-1/TRBV3-2
size: -

CDR3: ASSSGDGYT
J: TRBJ1-2
V: TRBV27
size: -

CDR3: ATSDLGAPYNEQF
J: TRBJ2-1
V: TRBV24-1
size: -

CDR3: ASRTGGSEKLF
J: TRBJ1-4
V: TRBV28
size: -

CDR3: ASSSSPEAF
J: TRBJ1-1
V: TRBV28
size: -

CDR3: ASLRGSQETQY
J: TRBJ2-5
V: TRBV11-2
size: -

CDR3: ASTLAGGFVQY
J: TRBJ2-7
V: TRBV28
size: -

CDR3: ASSSWGTRQETQY
J: TRBJ2-5
V: TRBV27
size: -

CDR3: ASSLDGSGTDTQY
J: TRBJ2-3
V: TRBV5-1
size: -

CDR3: ASSQGASGRAGDTQY
J: TRBJ2-3
V: TRBV7-9
size: many

CDR3: ASSWRQPGSNLAKNIQY
J: TRBJ2-4
V: TRBV5-1
size: -

CDR3: ATSDDRGPTEAF
J: TRBJ1-1
V: TRBV24-1
size: -

CDR3: ASSHSGTGTYEQY
J: TRBJ2-7
V: TRBV7-2
size: -

CDR3: ASGPSGVVGTEAF
J: TRBJ1-1
V: TRBV27
size: -

CDR3: ASSPSAF
J: TRBJ1-1
V: TRBV19
size: -

CDR3: ATRAGTRVTGELF
J: TRBJ2-2
V: TRBV15
size: -

CDR3: ASSQDRTGELF
J: TRBJ2-2
V: TRBV7-9
size: -

CDR3: ASSLAGTMGLSGANVLT
J: TRBJ2-6
V: TRBV5-1
size: -

CDR3: ASSYGQGNNEQF
J: TRBJ2-1
V: TRBV6-5
size: -

CDR3: ASSPIEQPQH
J: TRBJ1-5
V: TRBV12-3/TRBV12-4
size: -

CDR3: ASSYLGGFEQY
J: TRBJ2-7
V: TRBV6-5
size: -

CDR3: ASSAFILSPLH
J: TRBJ1-6
V: TRBV27
size: -

CDR3: ASSPTLDSGANVLT
J: TRBJ2-6
V: TRBV18
size: -

CDR3: ASSRDSQSEAF
J: TRBJ1-1
V: TRBV18
size: once

CDR3: ASSSRRGEDRYNEQF
J: TRBJ2-1
V: TRBV11-3
size: -

CDR3: ASSELGSTDTQY
J: TRBJ2-3
V: TRBV6-4
size: -

CDR3: ASSLGGRGNEQF
J: TRBJ2-1
V: TRBV27
size: -

CDR3: ASIILPGLADNEQF
J: TRBJ2-1
V: TRBV7-8
size: -

CDR3: ASSLGLAFDEQY
J: TRBJ2-7
V: TRBV5-6
size: -

CDR3: ASGSTPELAGGQDTQY
J: TRBJ2-3
V: TRBV27
size: -

CDR3: AWSPSSDTQY
J: TRBJ2-3
V: TRBV30
size: -

CDR3: ASSPIVGGGYEQY
J: TRBJ2-7
V: TRBV27
size: once

CDR3: ASSQIGDRVNTEAF
J: TRBJ1-1
V: TRBV11-2
size: -

CDR3: ATSMRREEYNEQF
J: TRBJ2-1
V: TRBV15
size: once

CDR3: ASSWGGSEKLF
J: TRBJ1-4
V: TRBV7-9
size: -

CDR3: ASSPGGSYEQY
J: TRBJ2-7
V: TRBV11-3
size: -

CDR3: ASSLAVSGNTIY
J: TRBJ1-3
V: TRBV7-9
size: -

CDR3: ASSVEGSRREATSTDTQY
J: TRBJ2-3
V: TRBV9
size: -

CDR3: ASSQALAKNIQY
J: TRBJ2-4
V: TRBV3-1/TRBV3-2
size: -